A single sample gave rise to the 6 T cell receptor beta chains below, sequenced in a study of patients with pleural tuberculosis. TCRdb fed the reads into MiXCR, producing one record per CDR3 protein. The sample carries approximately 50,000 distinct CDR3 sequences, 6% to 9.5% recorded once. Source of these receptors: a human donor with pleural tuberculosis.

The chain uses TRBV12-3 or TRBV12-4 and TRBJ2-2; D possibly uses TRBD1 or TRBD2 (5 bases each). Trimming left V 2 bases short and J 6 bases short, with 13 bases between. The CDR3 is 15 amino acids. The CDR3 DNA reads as TGTGCCAGCAGTTTAAGGGGAGATCGGCCCGGGGAGCTGTTTTTT. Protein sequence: CASSLRGDRPGELFF.

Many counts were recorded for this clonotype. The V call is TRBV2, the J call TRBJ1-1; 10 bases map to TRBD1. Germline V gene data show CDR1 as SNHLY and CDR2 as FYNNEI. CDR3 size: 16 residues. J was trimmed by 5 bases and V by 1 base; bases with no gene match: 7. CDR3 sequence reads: CASSEDRTGGKTEAFF. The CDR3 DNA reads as TGTGCCAGCAGTGAAGATAGGACAGGGGGAAAAACTGAAGCTTTCTTT.

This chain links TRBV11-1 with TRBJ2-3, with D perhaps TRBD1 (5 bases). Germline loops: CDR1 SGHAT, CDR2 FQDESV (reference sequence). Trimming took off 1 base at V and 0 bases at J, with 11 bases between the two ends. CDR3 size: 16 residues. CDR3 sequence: CASSLGTSLSTDTQYF. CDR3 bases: TGTGCCAGCAGCTTAGGGACATCCCTGAGCACAGATACGCAGTATTTT.

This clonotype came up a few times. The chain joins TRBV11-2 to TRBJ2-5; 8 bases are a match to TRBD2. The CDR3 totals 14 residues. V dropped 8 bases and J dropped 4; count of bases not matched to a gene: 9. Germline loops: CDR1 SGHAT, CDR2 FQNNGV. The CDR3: CASGGGRLGETQYF. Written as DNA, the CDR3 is TGTGCCAGCGGAGGCGGGAGGTTGGGAGAGACCCAGTACTTC.

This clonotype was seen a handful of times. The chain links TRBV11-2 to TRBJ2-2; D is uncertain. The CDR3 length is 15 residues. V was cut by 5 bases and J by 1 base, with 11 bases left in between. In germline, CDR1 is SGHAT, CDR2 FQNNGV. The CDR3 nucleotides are TGTGCCAGCAGCCCTACCTGGGGGAACACCGGGGAGCTGTTTTTT. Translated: CASSPTWGNTGELFF.

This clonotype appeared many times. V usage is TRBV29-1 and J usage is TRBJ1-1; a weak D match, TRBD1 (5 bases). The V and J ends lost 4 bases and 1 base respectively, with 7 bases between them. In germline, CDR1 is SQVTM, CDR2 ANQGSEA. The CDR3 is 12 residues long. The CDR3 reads CSVVQGNTEAFF. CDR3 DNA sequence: TGCAGCGTTGTTCAGGGGAACACTGAAGCTTTCTTT.